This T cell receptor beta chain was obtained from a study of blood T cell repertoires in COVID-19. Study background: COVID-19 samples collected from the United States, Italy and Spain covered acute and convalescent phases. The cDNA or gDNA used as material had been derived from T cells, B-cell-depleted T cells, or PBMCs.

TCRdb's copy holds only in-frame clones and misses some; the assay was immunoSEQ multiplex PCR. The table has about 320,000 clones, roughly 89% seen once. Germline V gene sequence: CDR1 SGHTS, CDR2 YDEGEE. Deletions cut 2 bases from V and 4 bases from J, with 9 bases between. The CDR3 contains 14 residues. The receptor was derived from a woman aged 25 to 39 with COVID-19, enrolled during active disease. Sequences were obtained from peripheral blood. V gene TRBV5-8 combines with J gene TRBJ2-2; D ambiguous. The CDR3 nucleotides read TGTGCCAGCAGCTTTACCGACTTCACCGGGGAGCTGTTTTTT. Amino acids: CASSFTDFTGELFF.